This T cell receptor beta chain stems from a study of shared clonotypes between healthy human individuals. Overall study findings and caveats: Larger richness was generally estimated for naive than memory subsets.

Deep was the level at which the assay was run. TCRdb's copy holds only in-frame clones and misses some; the assay was immunoSEQ multiplex PCR. The table records over 700,000 clones, around 77% of them present only once. The V end lost 2 bases, the J end lost 5 bases, and 15 bases lay between the germline ends. The CDR3 is 15 amino acids. CDR1 is MDHEN and CDR2 is SYDVKM in the germline V gene. Regarding this clone: Its antigen remains unidentified.

The sequencing input was memory CD4+ T cells sorted from blood. Subset here: CD45RA-negative fraction. This rearrangement joins TRBV28 to TRBJ1-1; D unclear. The receptor was derived from a woman in her twenties or thirties in good health. CDR3 region: CASSLPSREWTEAFF. Here the CDR3 DNA reads TGTGCCAGCAGTTTACCGTCAAGGGAATGGACTGAAGCTTTCTTT.